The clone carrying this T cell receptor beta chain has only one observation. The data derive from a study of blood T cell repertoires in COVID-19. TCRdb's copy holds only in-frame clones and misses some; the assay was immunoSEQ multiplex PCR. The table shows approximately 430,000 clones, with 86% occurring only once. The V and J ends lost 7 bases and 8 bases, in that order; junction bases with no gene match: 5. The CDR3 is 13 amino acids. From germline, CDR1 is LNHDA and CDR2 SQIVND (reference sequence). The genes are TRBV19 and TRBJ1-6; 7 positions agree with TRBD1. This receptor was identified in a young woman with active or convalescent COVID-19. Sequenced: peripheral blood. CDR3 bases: TGTGCCAGTACCCGGGACAGATATTCACCCCTCCACTTT. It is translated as CASTRDRYSPLHF. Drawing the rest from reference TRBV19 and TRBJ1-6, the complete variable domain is DGGITQSPKYLFRKEGQNVTLSCEQNLNHDAMYWYRQDPGQGLRLIYYSQIVNDFQKGDIAEGYSVSREKKESFPLTVTSAQKNPTAFYLCASTRDRYSPLHFGNGTRLTVT.